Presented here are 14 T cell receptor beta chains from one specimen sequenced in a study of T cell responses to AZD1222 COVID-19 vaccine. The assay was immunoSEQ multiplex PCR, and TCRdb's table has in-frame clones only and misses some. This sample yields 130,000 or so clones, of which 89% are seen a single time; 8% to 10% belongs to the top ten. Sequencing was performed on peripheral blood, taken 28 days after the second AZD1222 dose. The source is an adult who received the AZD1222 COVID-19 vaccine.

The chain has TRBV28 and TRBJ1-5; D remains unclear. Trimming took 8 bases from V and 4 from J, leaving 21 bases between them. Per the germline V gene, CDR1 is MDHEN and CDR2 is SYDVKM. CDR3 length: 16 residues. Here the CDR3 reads CASCSQGLIGNQPQHF. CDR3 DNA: TGTGCCAGCTGCTCGCAAGGGTTGATAGGGAATCAGCCCCAGCATTTT.

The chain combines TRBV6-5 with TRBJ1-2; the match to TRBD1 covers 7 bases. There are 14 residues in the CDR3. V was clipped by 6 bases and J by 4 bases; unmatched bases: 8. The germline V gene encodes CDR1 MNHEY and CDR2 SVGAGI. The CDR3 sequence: CASSGQENSYGYTF. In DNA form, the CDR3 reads TGTGCCAGCAGCGGACAGGAGAACTCCTATGGCTACACCTTC.

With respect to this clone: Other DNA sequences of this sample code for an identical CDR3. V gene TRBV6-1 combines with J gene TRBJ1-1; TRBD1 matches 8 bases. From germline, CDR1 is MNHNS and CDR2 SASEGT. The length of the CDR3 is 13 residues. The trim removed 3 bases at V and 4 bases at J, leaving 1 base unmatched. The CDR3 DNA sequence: TGTGCCAGCAGTGACAGGGGGCTCACTGAAGCTTTCTTT. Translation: CASSDRGLTEAFF.

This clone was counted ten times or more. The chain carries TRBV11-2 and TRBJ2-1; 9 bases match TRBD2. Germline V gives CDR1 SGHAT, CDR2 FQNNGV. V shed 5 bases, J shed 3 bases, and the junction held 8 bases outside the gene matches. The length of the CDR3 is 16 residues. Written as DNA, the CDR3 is TGTGCCAGCAGCCCGCGGACTAGCGATTTCTACAATGAGCAGTTCTTC. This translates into CASSPRTSDFYNEQFF.

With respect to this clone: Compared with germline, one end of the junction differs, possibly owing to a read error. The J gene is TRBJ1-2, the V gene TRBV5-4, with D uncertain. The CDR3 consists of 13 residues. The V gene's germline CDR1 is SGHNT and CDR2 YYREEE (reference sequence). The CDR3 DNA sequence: TGTGCCAGCAGATTGGAAGCCGACTATGGCTACACCTTC. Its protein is CASRLEADYGYTF.

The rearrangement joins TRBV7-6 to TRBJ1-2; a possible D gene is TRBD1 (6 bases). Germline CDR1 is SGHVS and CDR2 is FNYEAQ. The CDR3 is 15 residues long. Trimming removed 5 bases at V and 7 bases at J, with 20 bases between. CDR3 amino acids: CASSPLRGPQGGYTF. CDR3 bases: TGTGCCAGCAGCCCGCTCAGGGGCCCCCAAGGTGGCTACACCTTC.

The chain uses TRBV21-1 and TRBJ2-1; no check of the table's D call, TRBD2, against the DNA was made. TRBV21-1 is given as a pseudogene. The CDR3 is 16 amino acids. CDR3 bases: TGTGCCAGCAGCAAATTAGAACTAGCGGGAGACAATGAGCAGTTCTTC. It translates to CASSKLELAGDNEQFF.

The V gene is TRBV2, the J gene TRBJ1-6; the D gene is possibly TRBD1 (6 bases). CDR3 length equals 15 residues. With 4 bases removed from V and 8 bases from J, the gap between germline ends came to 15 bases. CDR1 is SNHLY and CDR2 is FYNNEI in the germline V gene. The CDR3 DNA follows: TGTGCCAGCAGTGTTACAGGGATCAGGGATTCACCCCTCCACTTT. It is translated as CASSVTGIRDSPLHF.

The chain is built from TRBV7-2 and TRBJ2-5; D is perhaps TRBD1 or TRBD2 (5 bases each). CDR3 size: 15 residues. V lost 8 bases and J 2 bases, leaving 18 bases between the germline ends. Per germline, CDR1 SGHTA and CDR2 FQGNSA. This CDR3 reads CASPPGQGGQETQYF. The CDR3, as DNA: TGTGCCAGCCCTCCGGGGCAGGGTGGGCAAGAGACCCAGTACTTC.

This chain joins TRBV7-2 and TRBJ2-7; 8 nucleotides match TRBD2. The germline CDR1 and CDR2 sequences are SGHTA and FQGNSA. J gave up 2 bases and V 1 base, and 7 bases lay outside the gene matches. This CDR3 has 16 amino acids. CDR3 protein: CASSLDRGGLPYEQYF. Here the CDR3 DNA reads TGTGCCAGCAGCTTAGATCGCGGGGGGCTCCCCTACGAGCAGTACTTC.

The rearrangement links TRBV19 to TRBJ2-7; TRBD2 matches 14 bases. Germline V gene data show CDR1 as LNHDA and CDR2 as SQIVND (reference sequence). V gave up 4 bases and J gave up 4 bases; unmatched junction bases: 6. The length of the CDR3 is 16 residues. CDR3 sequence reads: CASSTLGLAGVYEQYF. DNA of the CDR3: TGTGCCAGTAGTACATTGGGACTAGCGGGAGTATACGAGCAGTACTTC.

The DNA for the CDR3 is TGCGCCACCAGACAGGGGTTTAATCAGCCCCAGCATTTT. Its translation is CATRQGFNQPQHF. The genes are TRBV10-2 and TRBJ1-5, with TRBD1 identical over 8 bases. CDR3 length equals 13 residues. The ends lost 10 bases at V and 4 bases at J; junction bases unmatched: 6. CDR1 is WSHSY and CDR2 is SAAADI in the germline V gene.

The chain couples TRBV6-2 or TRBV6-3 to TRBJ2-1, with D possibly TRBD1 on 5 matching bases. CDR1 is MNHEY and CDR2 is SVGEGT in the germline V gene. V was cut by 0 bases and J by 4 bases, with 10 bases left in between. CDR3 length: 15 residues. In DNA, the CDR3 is TGTGCCAGCAGTTACTCGAAGGGGCAGTACAATGAGCAGTTCTTC. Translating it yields CASSYSKGQYNEQFF.

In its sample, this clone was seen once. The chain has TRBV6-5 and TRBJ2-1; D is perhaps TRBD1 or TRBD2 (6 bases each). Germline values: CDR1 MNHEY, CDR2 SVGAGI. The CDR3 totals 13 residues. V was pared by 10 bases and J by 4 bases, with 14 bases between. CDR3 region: CAIGRGPYNEQFF. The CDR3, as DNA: TGTGCCATAGGACGGGGGCCGTACAATGAGCAGTTCTTC.